This record covers a single T cell receptor (beta chain). As yet, its antigen is unknown. The CDR3 has 14 amino acids. Trimming took 1 base from V and 4 from J, leaving 13 bases between them. Germline V gives CDR1 GTSNPN, CDR2 SVGIG (reference sequence). The data were taken from a study of cytomegalovirus exposure and HLA in healthy donors. Broader study findings: Accounts indicate the classifier identified cytomegalovirus status with strong specificity and sensitivity. With later analysis, a missense DCLRE1C variant became linked to TCR beta V- and J-gene trimming.

The PCR employed 60 Vbeta primers together with 13 Jbeta primers. Profiled with immunoSEQ multiplex PCR; TCRdb holds only in-frame clones, not every one. The sample lists about 120,000 clones, 80% occurring once. The sequenced sample consisted of PBMCs. The sequence was collected from a man under 40 in good health and CMV-seropositive. The rearrangement uses TRBV30 and TRBJ2-5; D perhaps matches TRBD2 (6 bases). CDR3 sequence (DNA): TGTGCCTGGAGTGGTGGACGGGAGTCAGAGACCCAGTACTTC. Translated: CAWSGGRESETQYF.